The rows below give T cell receptor beta chains drawn from one sample of a study of breast tumors, draining lymph nodes, adjacent tissues. MiXCR, applied by TCRdb to the multiplex PCR reads, yields one record per CDR3 protein. This repertoire shows 15,000 or so distinct CDR3 sequences, roughly three quarters found once; its top ten account for 44%. Sequenced material: tumor-adjacent breast tissue. These receptors all come from a female donor with breast cancer. Some clones in this sample may be carry-over from other donors' samples. Each CDR3 is given with its conserved first and last residue. A D gene is named only where the DNA matches it firmly. Some rows mark clone size as missing; the rest say once, few, many or name a class of expanded clone.

abundance,v_gene,j_gene,d_gene,CDR3aa,CDR3nt
few,TRBV2,TRBJ2-7,NA,CASILQVYEQYF,TGTGCCAGCATCCTACAGGTCTACGAGCAGTACTTC
once,TRBV20-1,TRBJ2-3,TRBD2,CSARYTGTSGRTDTQYF,TGCAGTGCTAGATATACCGGGACTAGCGGACGCACAGATACGCAGTATTTT
NA,TRBV10-3,TRBJ2-7,NA,CATTPVSFSYEQYF,TGTGCCACCACACCCGTTTCTTTCTCCTACGAGCAGTACTTC
NA,TRBV2,TRBJ1-2,TRBD1,CASRVTGANYGYTF,TGTGCCAGCAGGGTGACAGGGGCTAACTATGGCTACACCTTC
few,TRBV11-2,TRBJ1-6,NA,CASSVHRDANSPLHF,TGTGCCAGCAGCGTCCACAGGGATGCGAATTCACCCCTCCACTTT
few,TRBV19,TRBJ2-2,NA,CASSVYSQTGELFF,TGTGCCAGTAGCGTTTATTCTCAGACCGGGGAGCTGTTTTTT
NA,TRBV5-1,TRBJ2-1,TRBD2,CASSHGTSGNEQFF,TGCGCCAGCAGCCACGGGACTAGCGGTAATGAGCAGTTCTTC
once,TRBV20-1,TRBJ2-1,TRBD2,CSASVTSGRYNEQFF,TGCAGTGCTAGTGTGACTAGCGGCAGATACAATGAGCAGTTCTTC
NA,TRBV2,TRBJ2-1,TRBD2,CASSGLGGRTRSYNEQFF,TGTGCCAGCAGTGGTCTGGGCGGGAGGACCCGCTCCTACAATGAGCAGTTCTTC
medium-sized,TRBV7-9,TRBJ2-7,NA,CASSLGQFYEQYF,TGTGCCAGCAGCTTAGGCCAGTTCTACGAGCAGTACTTC